The rows below give T cell receptor beta chains drawn from one sample of a study of shared clonotypes between healthy human individuals. Sequencing was performed with immunoSEQ multiplex PCR; in TCRdb, only in-frame clones are kept and a portion is missing. The table records 1,100,000 or so clones, 78% of them present only once. Sequenced material: memory CD4+ T cells from PBMCs. Source of these receptors: a man aged 18 to 30 in good health. Some clones in this sample may be carry-over from other donors' samples. Both conserved end residues are part of each CDR3. Each record gives: V gene, clone size, D gene, J gene, CDR3 DNA, CDR3 protein. The D gene is left open where the match is weak. The size entry is marked missing in some rows and otherwise reads once, few, many or a size class.

V: TRBV9; size: NA; D: NA; J: TRBJ2-1; DNA: TGTGCCAGCAGCCCCCCTCAGTTGCGGGAGCAGTTCTTC; CDR3: CASSPPQLREQFF
V: TRBV4-3; size: NA; D: NA; J: TRBJ2-1; DNA: TGCGCCAGCAGTCGGCGGCCTTCCTACAATGAGCAGTTCTTC; CDR3: CASSRRPSYNEQFF
V: TRBV11-2; size: NA; D: NA; J: TRBJ1-2; DNA: NA; CDR3: CASSLEFGTGAF
V: TRBV11-3; size: NA; D: TRBD2; J: TRBJ2-1; DNA: TGTGCCAGCAGTCGAGGACTAGCGGGAGGAGGGTCCTACAATGAGCAGTTCTTC; CDR3: CASSRGLAGGGSYNEQFF
V: TRBV7-3; size: few; D: NA; J: TRBJ1-2; DNA: TGTGCCAGCAGTTTCTCGATCGGCTACACCTTC; CDR3: CASSFSIGYTF
V: TRBV15; size: NA; D: TRBD1; J: TRBJ1-2; DNA: TGTGCCACGCGCCGGGACAGAGGGACTCTAACTAACTATGGCTACACCTTC; CDR3: CATRRDRGTLTNYGYTF
V: TRBV20-1; size: few; D: NA; J: TRBJ1-1; DNA: TGCAGTTCGGACGCCCGCACTGAAGCTTTCTTT; CDR3: CSSDARTEAFF
V: TRBV9; size: NA; D: NA; J: TRBJ2-1; DNA: TGTGCCAGCAGCGGAGGGAATTGGAGGGGTCGAAATGAGCAGTTCTTC; CDR3: CASSGGNWRGRNEQFF
V: TRBV7-2; size: NA; D: TRBD2; J: TRBJ2-5; DNA: TGTGCCAGCAGCGGGACACTCGGACTAGCGGGAGGGGGGGAGACCCAGTACTTC; CDR3: CASSGTLGLAGGGETQYF
V: TRBV19; size: once; D: NA; J: TRBJ1-2; DNA: TGTGCCAGCCGAAGGACCTTTCTTAGTGGCTACACCTTC; CDR3: CASRRTFLSGYTF
V: TRBV5-1; size: once; D: TRBD2; J: TRBJ2-5; DNA: TGCGCCAGCAGCTTTGGACTAGCCGGTGAGACCCAGTACTTC; CDR3: CASSFGLAGETQYF
V: TRBV28; size: NA; D: NA; J: TRBJ2-1; DNA: TGTGCCAGCAGTTTATCTCGCAGGGAGCAGTTCTTC; CDR3: CASSLSRREQFF
V: TRBV28; size: NA; D: TRBD1; J: TRBJ2-5; DNA: TGTGCCAGCAGTTTATGGGCCCAGGGGGCGGCTGGGACCCAGTACTTC; CDR3: CASSLWAQGAAGTQYF
V: TRBV11-2; size: NA; D: TRBD2; J: TRBJ2-1; DNA: TGTGCCAGCAGCCCCGGACTAGCCCGGCTAAACAATGAGCAGTTCTTC; CDR3: CASSPGLARLNNEQFF
V: TRBV19; size: once; D: NA; J: TRBJ2-6; DNA: TGTGCCAGTAGTATCCTGACAGGAGGCAGCTCTGGGGCCAACGTCCTGACTTTC; CDR3: CASSILTGGSSGANVLTF
V: TRBV5-4; size: NA; D: NA; J: TRBJ2-1; DNA: TGTGCCAGCAGCCCAATTACACAGGGTAGGGAGTTCTTC; CDR3: CASSPITQGREFF
V: TRBV5-1; size: NA; D: TRBD2; J: TRBJ2-3; DNA: TGCGCCAGCAGCGAGACTAGCGGCACAGATACGCAGTATTTT; CDR3: CASSETSGTDTQYF
V: TRBV5-4; size: few; D: NA; J: TRBJ1-1; DNA: TGTGCCAGCAGCTTGATGGCTCAGGCAGCCGAAGCTTTCTTT; CDR3: CASSLMAQAAEAFF
V: TRBV2; size: NA; D: NA; J: TRBJ1-1; DNA: TGTGCCAGTGAGGGAGGGCCCAACACTGAAGCTTTCTTT; CDR3: CASEGGPNTEAFF
V: TRBV7-9; size: NA; D: TRBD1; J: TRBJ2-6; DNA: TGTGCCAGCAGCCTACAGGGACAGAGGGCCAACGTCCTGACTTTC; CDR3: CASSLQGQRANVLTF
V: TRBV7-8; size: NA; D: NA; J: TRBJ1-1; DNA: TGTGCCAGCAGCCTAACTGCACAGGGAGGAGCTTTCTTT; CDR3: CASSLTAQGGAFF
V: TRBV5-4; size: once; D: TRBD2; J: TRBJ2-1; DNA: TGTGCCAGCAGCTCGGGGACTAGCCGATACAATGAGCAGTTCTTC; CDR3: CASSSGTSRYNEQFF
V: TRBV23-1; size: NA; D: NA; J: TRBJ1-1; DNA: TGCGCCAGCAGTCAACCGCACCTTAACACTGAAGCTTTCTTT; CDR3: CASSQPHLNTEAFF
V: TRBV9; size: few; D: NA; J: TRBJ2-7; DNA: TGTGCCAGCAGCGTAGGTCCGGGCTACGAGCAGTACTTC; CDR3: CASSVGPGYEQYF
V: TRBV5-4; size: few; D: NA; J: TRBJ2-7; DNA: TGTGCCAGCAGCTTGAGGGGCAGGGGGGCCTACGAGCAGTACTTC; CDR3: CASSLRGRGAYEQYF
V: TRBV2; size: NA; D: NA; J: TRBJ2-1; DNA: TGTGCCAGCAGAAAAGAGATTGGTGAGCAGTTCTTC; CDR3: CASRKEIGEQFF
V: TRBV6-5; size: NA; D: TRBD2; J: TRBJ2-2; DNA: TGTGCCAGCAGAACTAGCGGGAGGGCCGGGGAGCTGTTTTTT; CDR3: CASRTSGRAGELFF
V: TRBV7-2; size: NA; D: NA; J: TRBJ2-7; DNA: TGTGCCAGCAGCTTAGTAACGAAGCACTTC; CDR3: CASSLVTKHF
V: TRBV14; size: few; D: NA; J: TRBJ1-2; DNA: TGTGCCAGCAGCCGAGACTGGACCCAGCCTAACTATGGCTACACCTTC; CDR3: CASSRDWTQPNYGYTF
V: TRBV2; size: NA; D: NA; J: TRBJ2-3; DNA: TGTGCCAGCAGTGATAGTACAGATACGCAGTATTTT; CDR3: CASSDSTDTQYF
V: TRBV5-4; size: few; D: TRBD2; J: TRBJ2-1; DNA: TGTGCCAGCAGCTCTAGCGGGAGGGCCATCAATGAGCAGTTCTTC; CDR3: CASSSSGRAINEQFF
V: TRBV19; size: NA; D: NA; J: TRBJ1-1; DNA: TGTGCCAGTACTCAGATTCTACAGTGGAACACTGAAGCTTTCTTT; CDR3: CASTQILQWNTEAFF
V: TRBV5-1; size: NA; D: NA; J: TRBJ1-1; DNA: TGCGCCAGCAGCGCACAGGAACTGAACACTGAAGCTTTCTTT; CDR3: CASSAQELNTEAFF
V: TRBV9; size: NA; D: NA; J: TRBJ2-2; DNA: TGTGCCAGCAGCGTAGCCCCGAACTCCGGGGAGCTGTTTTTT; CDR3: CASSVAPNSGELFF
V: TRBV4-3; size: NA; D: NA; J: TRBJ1-1; DNA: TGCGCCAGCAGCCAAGACGGGGGGCTGGGAACTGAAGCTTTCTTT; CDR3: CASSQDGGLGTEAFF
V: TRBV7-2; size: NA; D: TRBD2; J: TRBJ2-7; DNA: TGTGCCAGCAGCTTAGGGGGCGGGAGAAGCTCCTACGAGCAGTACTTC; CDR3: CASSLGGGRSSYEQYF
V: TRBV7-2; size: NA; D: NA; J: TRBJ1-1; DNA: TGTGCCAGCAGCTTACAAAAAGTGAACACTGAAGCTTTCTTT; CDR3: CASSLQKVNTEAFF
V: TRBV4-1; size: NA; D: NA; J: TRBJ2-7; DNA: TGCGCCAGCAGCCTCGAGGAGGACAGTTTCTACGAGCAGTACTTC; CDR3: CASSLEEDSFYEQYF
V: TRBV10-2; size: NA; D: TRBD1; J: TRBJ2-7; DNA: TGCGCCAGCGCTGACAGGGCCGACTCCTACGAGCAGTACTTC; CDR3: CASADRADSYEQYF
V: TRBV5-1; size: NA; D: TRBD1; J: TRBJ1-2; DNA: TGCGCCAGCAGCAAAGACGGGACAGGGGCCGGCTACACCTTC; CDR3: CASSKDGTGAGYTF
V: TRBV2; size: NA; D: TRBD1; J: TRBJ2-7; DNA: TGTGCCAGCAGTTCACAGGGGGCGCGGAACGAGCAGTACTTC; CDR3: CASSSQGARNEQYF
V: TRBV7-2; size: few; D: NA; J: TRBJ1-2; DNA: TGTGCCAGCAGCTTAGGGGGCACTGGCTACACCTTC; CDR3: CASSLGGTGYTF
V: TRBV5-1; size: NA; D: TRBD1; J: TRBJ1-2; DNA: TGCGCCAGCCAGGAAGGCCTAACAGGGGCAGAAGGCTACACCTTC; CDR3: CASQEGLTGAEGYTF
V: TRBV18; size: NA; D: TRBD2; J: TRBJ2-1; DNA: TGTGCCAGCTCAGATAGCGGGAGGGGGCGTGAGCAGTTCTTC; CDR3: CASSDSGRGREQFF
V: TRBV7-2; size: NA; D: TRBD2; J: TRBJ2-7; DNA: TGTGCCAGCAGCTTAACCGGGGGGTCCTACGAGCAGTACTTC; CDR3: CASSLTGGSYEQYF
V: TRBV27; size: NA; D: NA; J: TRBJ2-1; DNA: TGTGCCAGCAGGCTCGTTGGCGGCAATGAGCAGTTCTTC; CDR3: CASRLVGGNEQFF
V: TRBV18; size: NA; D: TRBD2; J: TRBJ2-7; DNA: TGTGCCAGCTCCGATGGGACTAGCGGGAGGTTCGAGCAGTACTTC; CDR3: CASSDGTSGRFEQYF
V: TRBV5-1; size: NA; D: NA; J: TRBJ2-7; DNA: TGCGCCAGCAGCCAGAGTAGCGGTTCTTGGGGTTCCGAGCAGTACTTC; CDR3: CASSQSSGSWGSEQYF
V: TRBV5-1; size: NA; D: NA; J: TRBJ2-7; DNA: TGCGCCAGCAGCTCTCCCCAGGGCTCCTACGAGCAGTACTTC; CDR3: CASSSPQGSYEQYF
V: TRBV30; size: few; D: NA; J: TRBJ2-5; DNA: TGTGCCTGGAGTGAAGAGACCCAGTACTTC; CDR3: CAWSEETQYF
V: TRBV5-1; size: NA; D: TRBD1; J: TRBJ2-2; DNA: TGCGCCAGCAGCACCCAGACAGGGTCCGGGGAGCTGTTTTTT; CDR3: CASSTQTGSGELFF
V: TRBV2; size: NA; D: TRBD2; J: TRBJ2-2; DNA: TGTGCCAGCGATACCTCGGGGAGCGGGAGGGGGGAGCTGTTTTTT; CDR3: CASDTSGSGRGELFF
V: TRBV5-1; size: once; D: NA; J: TRBJ1-2; DNA: TGCGCCAGCAGCTTGGGAACGGGCTATGGCTACACCTTC; CDR3: CASSLGTGYGYTF
V: TRBV18; size: NA; D: NA; J: TRBJ2-5; DNA: TGTGCCAGCTCATCCGGGTACCAAGAGACCCAGTACTTC; CDR3: CASSSGYQETQYF
V: TRBV9; size: NA; D: TRBD1; J: TRBJ2-3; DNA: TGTGCCAGCAGCGTAGGCGCAGGGGGCGCGGTGATAGATACGCAGTATTTT; CDR3: CASSVGAGGAVIDTQYF
V: TRBV7-2; size: NA; D: NA; J: TRBJ2-1; DNA: TGTGCCAGCAGCCAAGGGGGGGCGGTGAGCTCCTACAATGAGCAGTTCTTC; CDR3: CASSQGGAVSSYNEQFF
V: TRBV6-5; size: NA; D: NA; J: TRBJ2-2; DNA: TGTGCGTCGGGGGAATTACCCGGGGAGCTGTTTTTT; CDR3: CASGELPGELFF
V: TRBV30; size: NA; D: TRBD1; J: TRBJ1-3; DNA: TGTGCCTGGCGGACAGGTGGAAACACCATATATTTT; CDR3: CAWRTGGNTIYF
V: TRBV5-1; size: few; D: TRBD1; J: TRBJ2-2; DNA: TGCGCCAGCAGCTCTACGACAGGGAGAAATGGCGGGGAGCTGTTTTTT; CDR3: CASSSTTGRNGGELFF